This T cell receptor beta chain was sequenced for a study of shared clonotypes between healthy human individuals. Assay: immunoSEQ multiplex PCR; the TCRdb copy retains only in-frame clones and omits some. The sample records 1.5 million to 2.5 million clones, less than 95% being singletons. Naive CD8 cells, CD45RO-negative and positively selected for CCR7, excluded terminally differentiated effector memory CD45RA+ cells. Points on this clone: What it recognizes is unknown.

Between the trimmed V and J ends, which lost 6 bases and 0 bases, there was a span of 9 bases. The CDR3 is made up of 13 amino acids. CDR1 is MDHEN, CDR2 SYDVKM, per germline. Notes on the study in general: The study sampled only blood, and tissue repertoires likely differ.

The V call is TRBV28, the J call TRBJ2-7; the D gene is possibly TRBD2 (5 bases). The source of this sequence is a man between 18 and 35 years old in good health. Sequenced: naive CD8+ T cells sorted from blood. CDR3 bases: TGTGCCAGCAGGGAGGTTAGCTCCTACGAGCAGTACTTC. Amino acids: CASREVSSYEQYF.